The 18 T cell receptor beta chains given below trace back to one sample, sequenced in a study of tumor-infiltrating lymphocytes in primary liver carcinoma. Blood RNA was derived from unsorted whole blood, and germline DNA was extracted too. A primer matching the constant region was used to make TCR beta cDNA from 500 to 650 ng of total RNA. The TCR beta library was amplified through three nested multiplex PCR rounds in a modified ARM-PCR procedure. With TRBV1-TRBV30 forward primers and a C-beta reverse primer, the first two PCR rounds were run for approximately 10 cycles each. Each CDR3 protein gets one entry after TCRdb re-called the multiplex PCR reads with MiXCR. The table records about 180,000 distinct CDR3 sequences, about 60% of them present only once. The sequencing input was peripheral blood. These receptors came from a man aged 35-49 years with primary liver carcinoma and hepatitis B virus infection.

On this clonotype itself: Sequence at one end of the junction differs from germline and may be a read error. V is TRBV6-1 and J is TRBJ2-5; maybe TRBD2 (6 bases). The CDR3 extends over 14 amino acids. Germline values: CDR1 MNHNS, CDR2 SASEGT. The DNA for the CDR3 is TGTGCCAGCAGTGAACTGGGGGGTCAAGAGACCCGGTACTTC. As protein: CASSELGGQETRYF.

With regard to this clonotype: A much larger clone is a single base away; this may be a read error. The rearrangement links TRBV6-6 to TRBJ2-7; D might be TRBD2 (5 bases). Trimming shortened V by 6 bases and J by 2 bases, and 11 bases separated the two germline ends. The germline V gene encodes CDR1 MNHNY and CDR2 SVGAGI (reference sequence). This CDR3 is 13 amino acids long. The CDR3 reads CASRQEDTYEQYF. The CDR3 nucleotides read TGTGCCAGCAGGCAGGAGGATACCTACGAGCAGTACTTC.

A remark on this clonotype: A read error is possible here, since a much larger clone lies one base away. This rearrangement joins TRBV6-2 or TRBV6-3 to TRBJ2-3; 7 nucleotides line up with TRBD1. The germline V gene has CDR1 MNHEY and CDR2 SVGEGT. The CDR3 has 15 amino acids. This CDR3 reads CASSYDGVGTDTRYF. The CDR3 DNA sequence: TGTGCCAGCAGTTATGATGGAGTCGGGACAGATACGCGGTATTTT.

To note about this clonotype: One junction end disagrees with the germline gene, perhaps due to a read error. The chain carries TRBV11-2 and TRBJ2-5; 13 positions agree with TRBD2. This CDR3 comprises 16 residues. From germline, CDR1 is SGHAT and CDR2 FQNNGV. CDR3: CASSSGTSGAAEIQYF. The CDR3 DNA sequence: TGTGCCAGCAGCTCTGGGACTAGCGGGGCTGCAGAGATCCAGTACTTC.

This rearrangement joins TRBV7-9 to TRBJ1-1, with D hard to call. This CDR3 comprises 16 residues. Germline V gene data show CDR1 as SEHNR and CDR2 as FQNEAQ (reference sequence). V was trimmed by 1 base and J by 1 base, leaving 13 bases between them. CDR3 bases: TGTGCCAGCAGCTTAGGGCCCGGACGGGAGAACACTGAAGCTTTCTTT. It translates to CASSLGPGRENTEAFF.

The chain carries TRBV6-5 and TRBJ2-3, with TRBD2 matching 14 bases. CDR1 and CDR2 (germline): MNHEY, SVGAGI. The ends lost 1 base at V and 3 bases at J; junction bases unmatched: 9. This CDR3 spans 19 amino acids. DNA for the CDR3: TGTGCCAGCAGTTACTTGACTAGCGGGAGGGCCTATCGTACAGATACGCAGTATTTT. It codes for CASSYLTSGRAYRTDTQYF.

This clonotype appeared once. The chain recombines TRBV11-2 with TRBJ2-7; no definite D call. Germline CDR1 and CDR2: SGHAT and FQNNGV. Trimming removed 7 bases from V and 3 bases from J, with 19 bases in between. This CDR3 comprises 15 residues. CDR3 in amino acids: CASNSFSLLNYEQYF. The CDR3 DNA sequence: TGTGCCAGCAACTCATTCAGCCTATTGAACTACGAGCAGTACTTC.

About this clonotype: The germline gene is not matched at one end of the junction; a read error may be the cause. The chain joins TRBV4-1 to TRBJ2-2; D gene uncertain. This CDR3 is built from 13 residues. The germline gives CDR1 MGHRA, CDR2 YSYEKL. The CDR3 DNA reads as TGCGCCAACAGCCAACTCCCCAGGGGGGAGCTGTTTTTT. Translating gives CANSQLPRGELFF.

As regards this clonotype: One end of the junction does not line up with germline, which may come from a read error. This chain connects TRBV2 to TRBJ1-2; 9 nucleotides match TRBD1. The germline V gene has CDR1 SNHLY and CDR2 FYNNEI. CDR3 size: 15 residues. The CDR3 loop reads CAVVLGQGLRRGYTF. CDR3 DNA sequence: TGTGCCGTTGTATTGGGACAGGGTCTAAGAAGGGGCTATACCTTC.

The chain couples TRBV6-6 to TRBJ2-2, with TRBD2 as a possible D gene (5 bases). The CDR3 totals 17 residues. Trimming took off 6 bases at V and 1 base at J, with 18 bases between the two ends. The germline V gene has CDR1 MNHNY and CDR2 SVGAGI (reference sequence). DNA for the CDR3: TGTGCCAGCAGGTCTCCCCCGGGATTTGAGAACACCGGGGAGCTGTTTTTT. Amino acids: CASRSPPGFENTGELFF.

V gene TRBV10-2 combines with J gene TRBJ2-3; weak D call: TRBD1 (6 bases). Looked up from germline, CDR1 is WSHSY and CDR2 is SAAADI. The CDR3 totals 15 residues. The germline V and J ends were trimmed by 10 bases and 1 base, with 18 bases remaining between them. Here the CDR3 reads CANRDLRSGTDTQYF. CDR3 sequence (DNA): TGCGCCAACAGGGACCTTAGATCTGGCACAGATACGCAGTATTTT.

To note about this clonotype: The junction and the germline gene differ at one end; a read error may be behind it. The chain uses TRBV30 and TRBJ2-3, with 10 bases that match TRBD2. The CDR3 has 15 residues. From germline, CDR1 is GTSNPN and CDR2 SVGIG (reference sequence). The CDR3 sequence: CARSPTSGNTDTQYF. The CDR3 nucleotides are TGTGCCCGGAGCCCTACTAGCGGGAATACAGATACGCAGTATTTT.

A few counts support this clonotype. The chain links TRBV7-9 to TRBJ2-1, with D perhaps being TRBD1 or TRBD2 (5 bases each). V lost 5 bases and J 6 bases, leaving 14 bases between the germline ends. CDR1 and CDR2 from the germline V gene are SEHNR and FQNEAQ (reference sequence). This CDR3 is 14 amino acids long. The CDR3: CASSPQGEGNEQFF. The CDR3 DNA sequence: TGTGCCAGCAGCCCCCAGGGTGAGGGCAATGAGCAGTTCTTC.

This clonotype was picked up a small number of times. The chain is built from TRBV4-2 and TRBJ2-5; no definite D call. The CDR3 covers 14 residues. CDR1 is LGHNA and CDR2 is YNFKEQ in the germline V gene. V gave up 0 bases and J gave up 11 bases, with 16 bases separating them. CDR3 nucleotides: TGTGCCAGCAGCCAAGATTCCACAGCCGCCCGGCAGTACTTC. Translation: CASSQDSTAARQYF.

Regarding this clonotype: The germline gene is not matched at one end of the junction; a read error may be the cause. The chain uses TRBV10-1 and TRBJ2-1; D perhaps matches TRBD2 (5 bases). This CDR3 comprises 16 residues. CDR1 WNHNN and CDR2 SYGVQD come from the germline V gene (reference sequence). CDR3 coding DNA: TGCGCCAGCAGTGAGTCAGCCAGCGGCTCGTACAATGAGCACTTCTTC. Protein sequence: CASSESASGSYNEHFF.

This clonotype has at least ten counts. This chain connects TRBV4-2 to TRBJ2-7, with 7 bases that match TRBD1. This CDR3 region has 13 residues. CDR1 and CDR2 (germline): LGHNA, YNFKEQ. V lost 1 base and J lost 9; bases outside the gene matches: 6. The CDR3: CASSQGDSPRQYF. The CDR3 DNA follows: TGTGCCAGCAGCCAAGGGGACAGTCCGCGGCAGTACTTC.

This sequence joins TRBV12-3 or TRBV12-4 and TRBJ2-5; possible D gene TRBD1, 5 bases. CDR3 length: 16 amino acids. The V gene lost 5 bases and the J gene lost 4 bases, with 20 bases spanning the gap. CDR3 sequence reads: CASSMDTPLARETQYF. CDR3 DNA sequence: TGTGCCAGCAGTATGGACACCCCCCTCGCAAGAGAGACCCAGTACTTC.

This clonotype was found a few times. This chain connects TRBV5-6 to TRBJ2-1, with D possibly called TRBD1 or TRBD2 (6 bases each). Germline loops: CDR1 SGHDT, CDR2 YYEEEE. V gave up 3 bases and J gave up 7 bases, with 20 bases separating them. The CDR3 is 16 amino acids. CDR3: CASSSPRGAWGNEQFF. For the CDR3, the DNA is TGTGCCAGCAGCTCCCCGAGGGGGGCATGGGGGAATGAGCAGTTCTTC.